Listed below are T cell receptor beta chains from one sample, sequenced in a study of cytomegalovirus exposure and HLA in healthy donors. Sequencing was performed with immunoSEQ multiplex PCR; in TCRdb, only in-frame clones are kept and a portion is missing. Of around 150,000 clones listed, around 77% are singletons. The sample consisted of PBMCs. These receptors were taken from a man aged 60 to 69 in good health and CMV-seronegative. CDR3s include the opening cysteine and the closing phenylalanine or tryptophan. A D gene is named only where the DNA matches it firmly. Only some rows state a clone size, as once, few, many or a class for expanded clones.

TRBJ1-5 NA TRBV7-4 NA TGTGCCAGCAGCCAGGTCGGGGGGCATTCGTCCAATCAGCCCCAGCATTTT CASSQVGGHSSNQPQHF
TRBJ2-2 few TRBV27 NA TGTGCCAGCAGAATAGGTGGGGGGGCCAACACCGGGGAGCTGTTTTTT CASRIGGGANTGELFF
TRBJ2-1 NA TRBV7-9 NA TGTGCCCAGGCCAGAGTGTCCTACAATGAGCAGTTCTTC CAQARVSYNEQFF
TRBJ1-5 once TRBV7-9 NA TGTGCCAGCAGCTTACCTGAGGCCTATAGCAATCAGCCCCAGCATTTT CASSLPEAYSNQPQHF
TRBJ1-4 NA TRBV6-5 NA TGTGCCAGCGGGTGGACAGTACAGAATAATGAAAAACTGTTTTTT CASGWTVQNNEKLFF
TRBJ1-6 NA TRBV6-1 NA TGTGCCAGCAGTGAAAGGCGGGAAAATTCACCCCTCCACTTT CASSERRENSPLHF
TRBJ2-3 NA TRBV19 TRBD2 TGTGCCAGTAGTCGCACTAGCGGCAGCACAGATACGCAGTATTTT CASSRTSGSTDTQYF
TRBJ1-1 NA TRBV5-4 NA TGTGCCAGCAGCGCGGACCTCGGGGGGGCGAACACTGAAGCTTTCTTT CASSADLGGANTEAFF
TRBJ1-1 NA TRBV9 NA TGTGCCAGCAGCGTAGGGGCGAACACTGAAGCTTTCTTT CASSVGANTEAFF
TRBJ1-3 NA TRBV7-3 NA TGTGCCAGCAGCTCGGGAGGGGCCCCCGGGGACACCATATATTTT CASSSGGAPGDTIYF
TRBJ1-5 few TRBV5-1 NA TGCGCCAGCAGCTTGGGTGACAGACAGCCCCAGCATTTT CASSLGDRQPQHF
TRBJ2-2 NA TRBV9 NA TGTGCCAGCAGCGTAGTCCCCCATACCGGGGAGCTGTTTTTT CASSVVPHTGELFF
TRBJ2-7 NA TRBV5-5 NA TGTGCCAGCAGCTTGGAACAGGGCAGGTACGAGCAGTACTTC CASSLEQGRYEQYF
TRBJ2-7 NA TRBV4-1 NA TGCGCCAGCAGCCAAGATTACGGGGGTGGGGAGCAGTACTTC CASSQDYGGGEQYF
TRBJ1-3 NA TRBV5-4 NA TGTGCCAGCAGCTTGGGGCATGGAAACACCATATATTTT CASSLGHGNTIYF
TRBJ2-2 NA TRBV18 TRBD2 TGTGCCAGCTCACCATCGGGGGGCACCGGGGAGCTGTTTTTT CASSPSGGTGELFF
TRBJ2-5 NA TRBV5-1 TRBD2 TGCGCCAGCAGCCTCTCGGGAGGGCCCTCCGAGACCCAGTACTTC CASSLSGGPSETQYF
TRBJ2-1 NA TRBV5-1 TRBD2 TGCGCCAGCAGCTTGTTGGGACTAGCGGGAGTAGATGAGCAGTTCTTC CASSLLGLAGVDEQFF
TRBJ1-5 NA TRBV28 NA TGTGCCAGCAGTTTTATTTTGACAGGTGATCAGCCCCAGCATTTT CASSFILTGDQPQHF
TRBJ1-4 NA TRBV6-6 TRBD1 TGTGCCAGCAGTACCAGGACAGGGGGAGGTGAAAAACTGTTTTTT CASSTRTGGGEKLFF
TRBJ1-1 NA TRBV29-1 NA TGCAGCGTTGGGCGGGTGAACGCTGAAGCTTTCTTT CSVGRVNAEAFF
TRBJ1-5 NA TRBV7-9 NA TGTGCCAGCAGCAGGACAGATAGCAATCAGCCCCAGCATTTT CASSRTDSNQPQHF
TRBJ2-3 NA TRBV28 NA TGTGCCAGCAGCTCCCCGGCAGGGGACGGCACAGATACGCAGTATTTT CASSSPAGDGTDTQYF
TRBJ1-4 few TRBV4-3 NA TGCGCCAGCAGCCAGGATGCCAGGGGAACTAATGAAAAACTGTTTTTT CASSQDARGTNEKLFF
TRBJ1-5 NA TRBV7-8 TRBD1 TGTGCCAGCAGCTTAGACAGGGGGAATCAGCCCCAGCATTTT CASSLDRGNQPQHF
TRBJ1-1 few TRBV7-8 NA TGTGCCAGCAGCCTCTCCCACACTGAAGCTTTCTTT CASSLSHTEAFF
TRBJ1-5 NA TRBV5-5 NA TGTGCCAGCAGCCCCCAAGGACAGCACAATCAGCCCCAGCATTTT CASSPQGQHNQPQHF
TRBJ2-1 once TRBV19 NA TGTGCCAGTAGTTCGGTCCATGAGCAGTTCTTC CASSSVHEQFF
TRBJ1-2 NA TRBV6-1 TRBD1 TGTGCCAGCAGTGAAGTCGGGACAGGAGGAAACCCGGGGGGCTACACCTTC CASSEVGTGGNPGGYTF
TRBJ2-7 NA TRBV10-3 TRBD1 TGTGCCATCAGTGGTACCGGACAGGAGCCCGAGCAGTACTTC CAISGTGQEPEQYF
TRBJ2-1 NA TRBV7-8 TRBD2 TGTGCCAGCAGCATAGGCCCAGCGGGGAATAATTACAATGAGCAGTTCTTC CASSIGPAGNNYNEQFF
TRBJ2-5 NA TRBV6-5 NA TGTGCCAGCAGTCCCTTACGAGAGGGGACCCAGTACTTC CASSPLREGTQYF
TRBJ2-3 once TRBV7-6 TRBD1 TGTGCCAGCAGCTGGGACAGGTTGGGGGGCCATAGCACAGATACGCAGTATTTT CASSWDRLGGHSTDTQYF
TRBJ1-3 NA TRBV15 NA TGTGCCACCAGCAGAGGCCTAGGTACCGGGAACTCTGGAAACACCATATATTTT CATSRGLGTGNSGNTIYF
TRBJ2-7 NA TRBV7-3 TRBD1 TGTGCCAGCAGCTTTGACAGGGGGGCCGAGCAGTACTTC CASSFDRGAEQYF
TRBJ1-2 few TRBV7-2 TRBD1 TGTGCCAGCTCCCCCCAGGGGGGCCCCTATGGCTACACCTTC CASSPQGGPYGYTF
TRBJ2-3 NA TRBV10-3 TRBD2 TGTGCCATCAGGGGGGGGGTCACAGATACGCAGTATTTT CAIRGGVTDTQYF
TRBJ2-1 NA TRBV2 TRBD2 TGTGCCAGCAGTGAATCCAGCGGGGGTCCGATGGGAGTGTGGTTCTTC CASSESSGGPMGVWFF
TRBJ2-7 NA TRBV10-3 NA TGTGCCATCAGTGAGGCACTGGACAACTCCTACGAGCAGTACTTC CAISEALDNSYEQYF
TRBJ1-2 NA TRBV7-2 NA TGTGCCAGCAGCTTGAATCGGGAGGGTGGCTACACCTTC CASSLNREGGYTF
TRBJ1-4 NA TRBV19 NA TGTGCCAGTAGTATGGGCAGGCTTAATGAAAAACTGTTTTTT CASSMGRLNEKLFF
TRBJ1-1 NA TRBV7-3 NA TGTGCCAGCAGGTCCGACTCTTGGGTCACTGAAGCTTTCTTT CASRSDSWVTEAFF
TRBJ1-1 few TRBV27 NA TGTGCCAGCAGTACGAAAGGAGGCACTGAAGCTTTCTTT CASSTKGGTEAFF
TRBJ2-1 once TRBV10-3 TRBD1 TGTGCCATCATGTCGGGGACAGGGGACAATGAGCAGTTCTTC CAIMSGTGDNEQFF
TRBJ2-1 NA TRBV28 NA TGTGCCAGCGGGGGCAGTGACAATGAGCAGTTCTTC CASGGSDNEQFF
TRBJ1-1 many TRBV7-2 NA TGTGCCAGCAGCTTAGCGGGGGGAGGCACTGAAGCTTTCTTT CASSLAGGGTEAFF
TRBJ2-7 NA TRBV18 NA TGTGCCAGCTCACCCTCCTCCTACGAGCAGTACTTC CASSPSSYEQYF
TRBJ2-3 once TRBV7-2 NA TGTGCCAGCAGCTTTGTGGCGGGCGGGACCACAGATACGCAGTATTTT CASSFVAGGTTDTQYF
TRBJ1-2 NA TRBV7-2 TRBD1 TGTGCCAGCAGCTTAGCGGGACAGGCATACTATGGCTACACCTTC CASSLAGQAYYGYTF
TRBJ2-5 NA TRBV7-9 TRBD2 TGTGCCAGCAGCTCAGGACTAGCCCTCCTCGTCCAAGAGACCCAGTACTTC CASSSGLALLVQETQYF
TRBJ1-2 NA TRBV6-5 TRBD1 TGTGCCACCCTTAGGGGGCGCTATGGCTACACCTTC CATLRGRYGYTF
TRBJ2-1 NA TRBV7-2 NA TGTGCCAGCAGCGTCGACAGCGGGTCCTACAATGAGCAGTTCTTC CASSVDSGSYNEQFF